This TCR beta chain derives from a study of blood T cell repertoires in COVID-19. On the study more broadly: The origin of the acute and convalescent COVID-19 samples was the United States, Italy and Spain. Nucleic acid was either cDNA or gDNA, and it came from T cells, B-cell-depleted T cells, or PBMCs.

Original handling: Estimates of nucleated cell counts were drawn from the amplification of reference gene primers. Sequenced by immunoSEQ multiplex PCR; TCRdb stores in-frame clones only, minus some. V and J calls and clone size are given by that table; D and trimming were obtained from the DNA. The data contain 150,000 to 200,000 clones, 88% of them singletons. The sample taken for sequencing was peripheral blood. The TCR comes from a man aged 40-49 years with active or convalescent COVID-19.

The CDR3 loop is CASSSSGQGSYNEQFF. Here the CDR3 DNA reads TGTGCCAGCAGTTCGTCCGGACAGGGGAGCTACAATGAGCAGTTCTTC. The gene calls are TRBV27 and TRBJ2-1, with TRBD1 matching over 9 bases. The CDR3 has 16 residues. V lost 4 bases and J lost 3; bases outside the gene matches: 7. Germline V lookup: CDR1 MNHEY, CDR2 SMNVEV (reference sequence).